One and the same sample provided the 32 T cell receptor beta chains below, sequenced in a study of shared clonotypes between healthy human individuals (dated by TCRdb to 2020 to 2022). CD8 naive samples consisted of CD45RO-negative cells that were positively selected for CCR7, yielding a CD45RA+CCR7+ population without TemRA cells. The library was made by the immunoSEQ multiplex PCR assay. TCRdb took this table from immuneACCESS and kept in-frame rearrangements with V and J called. Such tables lack part of the clones; where checked against another copy, unresolved V genes explain under half of the gap, and the rest is unexplained. This sample has over 750,000 clones in its table, and about 96% of those were observed once. In total, the top ten clones hold roughly 0.23% of the sample. Sequencing was carried out using naive CD8+ T cells sorted from blood. Explained via the paper, the cell subset or site label denotes: CD45RA+CCR7+. The receptors stem from a man younger than 45 in good health.

J is TRBJ2-2 and V is TRBV27; D gene unclear. The V gene's germline CDR1 is MNHEY and CDR2 SMNVEV (reference sequence). The CDR3 covers 14 residues. The V end was cut by 7 bases, the J end by 7 bases, with 16 bases between. DNA for the CDR3: TGTGCCAGCACTCAAGACTTGTCGTTCGGGGAGCTGTTTTTT. This translates into CASTQDLSFGELFF.

The rearrangement links TRBV27 to TRBJ2-5; 9 bases map to TRBD1. Germline-derived CDR1 and CDR2 are MNHEY and SMNVEV (reference sequence). The CDR3 is 16 residues long. J lost 2 bases, V lost 3 bases, and 7 bases had no gene match. The CDR3, as DNA: TGTGCCAGCAGTTTCTACGGAGGACAGGGGCAAGAGACCCAGTACTTC. Translation: CASSFYGGQGQETQYF.

This chain links TRBV28 with TRBJ1-5; 8 nucleotides line up with TRBD1. This CDR3 contains 16 residues. Germline V lookup: CDR1 MDHEN, CDR2 SYDVKM. The V gene end was trimmed by 2 bases and the J gene end by 5 bases; junction bases not matched to a gene: 8. CDR3 in DNA: TGTGCCAGCAGTTTAAAACGACAGGGGAGCGATCAGCCCCAGCATTTT. Residues: CASSLKRQGSDQPQHF.

The V and J genes are TRBV7-8 and TRBJ2-7, with 10 bases lining up with TRBD1. V dropped 1 base and J dropped 6; count of bases not matched to a gene: 6. The CDR3 totals 15 residues. Germline CDR1 SGHVS, CDR2 FQNEAQ. The CDR3 here is CASSLGAGTGVEQYF. CDR3 sequence (DNA): TGTGCCAGCAGCTTAGGTGCGGGGACAGGGGTCGAGCAGTACTTC.

The rearrangement uses TRBV28 and TRBJ1-2; 7 bases are shared with TRBD1. CDR1 and CDR2 (germline): MDHEN, SYDVKM. The CDR3 runs 16 residues. V shed 5 bases and J 8 bases; nucleotides not matched to a gene: 17. CDR3 sequence reads: CASSPTRQGGPGGYTF. CDR3 DNA sequence: TGTGCCAGCAGTCCAACAAGACAGGGAGGCCCAGGAGGCTACACCTTC.

The chain's CDR3 is CASSLVGSTGRHYGYTF. CDR3 coding DNA: TGTGCCAGCAGCTTAGTAGGCTCGACAGGGAGGCACTATGGCTACACCTTC. The rearrangement links TRBV7-8 to TRBJ1-2; 7 nucleotides align to TRBD1. This CDR3 contains 17 residues. Germline-derived CDR1 and CDR2 are SGHVS and FQNEAQ. Trimming took 1 base from V and 3 from J; bases not matched to a gene: 11.

The rearrangement joins TRBV10-3 to TRBJ2-7; possible D gene TRBD1, 6 bases. Germline V gene sequence: CDR1 ENHRY, CDR2 SYGVKD. The CDR3 is made up of 13 amino acids. V lost 10 bases to trimming and J lost 3 bases, with 16 bases between them. CDR3 coding DNA: TGTGCCAGCAAGCCACGGACAGTCTACGAGCAGTACTTC. This encodes CASKPRTVYEQYF.

This sequence joins TRBV5-8 and TRBJ2-7; 10 nucleotides align to TRBD2. The germline gives CDR1 SGHTS, CDR2 YDEGEE. J lost 0 bases, V lost 5 bases, and 17 bases had no gene match. CDR3 length equals 19 residues. CDR3 sequence reads: CASRAQGASGSGNSYEQYF. The DNA of the CDR3 is TGTGCCAGCAGAGCCCAGGGGGCTAGCGGGAGTGGGAACTCCTACGAGCAGTACTTC.

This chain links TRBV7-9 with TRBJ2-5; 13 bases are shared with TRBD2. V shed 1 base and J 4 bases; nucleotides not matched to a gene: 3. This CDR3 contains 16 residues. Germline CDR1 is SEHNR and CDR2 is FQNEAQ (reference sequence). The CDR3 reads CASSLVRTSGRETQYF. DNA of the CDR3: TGTGCCAGCAGCTTAGTAAGGACTAGCGGGAGAGAGACCCAGTACTTC.

The genes are TRBV13 and TRBJ2-3; TRBD2 matches 13 bases. V lost 5 bases to trimming and J lost 14 bases; unmatched junction nucleotides: 19. Germline assignment: CDR1 PRHDT and CDR2 FYEKMQ (reference sequence). This CDR3 has 17 amino acids. This chain's CDR3 is CASSENGLAGASAPLYF. The CDR3 bases are TGTGCCAGCAGCGAAAATGGACTAGCGGGAGCCTCTGCCCCTTTGTATTTT.

The V and J genes are TRBV5-4 and TRBJ2-5, with D possibly being TRBD2 (6 bases). Trimming stripped 2 bases from V and 9 bases from J, with 8 bases between. Germline loops: CDR1 SGHNT, CDR2 YYREEE (reference sequence). This CDR3 spans 11 amino acids. CDR3 coding DNA: TGTGCCAGCAGCTTAGGGGAGGCCCAGTACTTC. Its translation is CASSLGEAQYF.

V and J are TRBV27 and TRBJ2-3; no clear D. The V gene's germline CDR1 is MNHEY and CDR2 SMNVEV (reference sequence). The CDR3 contains 13 residues. The ends were cut back, 5 bases at V and 2 bases at J, with 8 bases in the middle. In DNA form, the CDR3 reads TGTGCCAGCAGTAAACACCTCACAGATACGCAGTATTTT. This sequence encodes CASSKHLTDTQYF.

The chain carries TRBV6-1 and TRBJ2-2, with D unresolved. V was cut by 1 base and J by 6 bases, with 9 bases left in between. There are 14 residues in the CDR3. CDR1 MNHNS and CDR2 SASEGT come from the germline V gene. The CDR3 loop reads CASSEVVSPGELFF. In DNA form, the CDR3 reads TGTGCCAGCAGTGAAGTGGTTTCCCCCGGGGAGCTGTTTTTT.

The CDR3 DNA is TGTGCCAGCAGTTTGGCTTTCCGCTACGAGCAGTACTTC. Protein product: CASSLAFRYEQYF. The V and J genes are TRBV27 and TRBJ2-7; D is unresolved. CDR1 MNHEY and CDR2 SMNVEV come from the germline V gene (reference sequence). CDR3 size: 13 residues. Trimming cost V 3 bases and J 3 bases, with 9 bases left between them.

The rearrangement links TRBV28 to TRBJ2-1; TRBD2 matches at 12 bases. Germline loops: CDR1 MDHEN, CDR2 SYDVKM. There are 18 residues in the CDR3. The junction had 10 bases not matched to a gene; V was cut back by 4 bases and J by 3 bases. The CDR3: CASSSRTSGNLYYNEQFF. Here the CDR3 DNA reads TGTGCCAGCAGTTCCCGGACTAGCGGGAATCTATACTACAATGAGCAGTTCTTC.

The V and J genes are TRBV6-1 and TRBJ2-7; TRBD2 agrees at 13 bases. In germline, CDR1 is MNHNS, CDR2 SASEGT. Trimming at V came to 3 bases and at J to 4 bases, leaving 9 bases not matched to a gene. This CDR3 contains 17 residues. The CDR3 sequence: CASSDPGLAGVGYEQYF. CDR3 nucleotides: TGTGCCAGCAGTGACCCCGGACTAGCGGGAGTTGGATACGAGCAGTACTTC.

About this clone itself: Within the sample, other DNA sequences also encode this same CDR3. The CDR3, as DNA: TGCGCCAGCAGTGGGGCCGCGTCCTACGAGCAGTACTTC. Its translation is CASSGAASYEQYF. This rearrangement joins TRBV10-2 to TRBJ2-7; D remains ambiguous. CDR1 and CDR2 (germline): WSHSY, SAAADI. CDR3 length equals 13 residues. V shed 4 bases and J shed 1 base, with 8 bases lying between them.

This chain links TRBV23-1 with TRBJ2-5, with TRBD2 matching over 14 bases. TRBV23-1 is an open reading frame whose function is uncertain. V was pared by 8 bases and J by 5 bases, with 13 bases of the junction left unmatched. This CDR3 has 17 residues. The CDR3 here is CASHSPGTSGSAETQYF. CDR3 coding DNA: TGCGCCAGCCATTCCCCCGGGACTAGCGGGAGTGCGGAGACCCAGTACTTC.

The count of this clone is one. Other DNA sequences of this sample code for an identical CDR3. V usage is TRBV6-5 and J usage is TRBJ2-7; no clear D. Germline V gives CDR1 MNHEY, CDR2 SVGAGI. V lost 2 bases, J lost 2 bases, and 10 bases lay in between. The CDR3 has 14 residues. DNA of the CDR3: TGTGCCAGCAGTTACGGGTTGGGCGCCTACGAGCAGTACTTC. The encoded protein is CASSYGLGAYEQYF.

This sequence joins TRBV5-4 and TRBJ2-6; D uncertain. The CDR3 spans 15 residues. The V and J ends lost 4 bases and 0 bases respectively, with 8 bases between them. CDR1 and CDR2 from the germline V gene are SGHNT and YYREEE (reference sequence). CDR3: CASSLIGSGANVLTF. The CDR3 DNA is TGTGCCAGCAGCCTAATCGGCTCTGGGGCCAACGTCCTGACTTTC.

The rearrangement links TRBV6-4 to TRBJ2-2; D remains unclear. The CDR3 spans 13 residues. V was cut by 4 bases and J by 7 bases, with 10 bases left in between. Germline CDR1 and CDR2: MRHNA and SNTAGT. CDR3 nucleotides: TGTGCCAGCAGTGGAAACCCGAGCGGGGAGCTGTTTTTT. Translation gives CASSGNPSGELFF.

DNA for the CDR3: TGTGCCAGCAGTGACTCAAGTGGGGACTATGGCTACACCTTC. Translating gives CASSDSSGDYGYTF. The chain couples TRBV6-4 to TRBJ1-2; the D is unclear. The V end was cut by 0 bases, the J end by 3 bases, with 8 bases between. Germline CDR1 and CDR2: MRHNA and SNTAGT. The CDR3 sequence is 14 residues long.

As concerns this clone: Different DNA sequences within this sample yield the same CDR3. V usage is TRBV5-6 and J usage is TRBJ1-2; D may be TRBD1 (6 bases). CDR1 and CDR2 (germline): SGHDT, YYEEEE. CDR3 length: 13 amino acids. The V gene lost 2 bases and the J gene lost 2 bases, with 7 bases spanning the gap. The CDR3 protein is CASSLGQNYGYTF. In nucleotides, the CDR3 is TGTGCCAGCAGCTTAGGACAGAACTATGGCTACACCTTC. Together with reference TRBV5-6 and TRBJ1-2, the CDR3 gives the full variable domain: DAGVTQSPTHLIKTRGQQVTLRCSPKSGHDTVSWYQQALGQGPQFIFQYYEEEERQRGNFPDRFSGHQFPNYSSELNVNALLLGDSALYLCASSLGQNYGYTFGSGTRLTVV.

The rearrangement uses TRBV5-4 and TRBJ2-7; 7 bases line up with TRBD1. Germline CDR1 SGHNT, CDR2 YYREEE (reference sequence). The CDR3 has 14 amino acids. V shed 0 bases and J 3 bases; nucleotides not matched to a gene: 3. The CDR3 DNA reads TGTGCCAGCAGCTTGGACAGGGGCAACTACGAGCAGTACTTC. As protein: CASSLDRGNYEQYF. Looking up the rest from reference TRBV5-4 and TRBJ2-7 gives the full variable domain: ETGVTQSPTHLIKTRGQQVTLRCSSQSGHNTVSWYQQALGQGPQFIFQYYREEENGRGNFPPRFSGLQFPNYSSELNVNALELDDSALYLCASSLDRGNYEQYFGPGTRLTVT.

The genes are TRBV19 and TRBJ1-1; 9 nucleotides align to TRBD1. Germline CDR1 LNHDA, CDR2 SQIVND (reference sequence). Losses at the gene ends were 3 bases for V and 5 bases for J; bases not matched to a gene: 10. CDR3 size: 16 residues. CDR3 sequence reads: CASSILPGQGQTEAFF. DNA of the CDR3: TGTGCCAGTAGTATCCTCCCGGGACAGGGACAAACTGAAGCTTTCTTT.

The chain carries TRBV27 and TRBJ1-1; the D is unclear. The V gene's germline CDR1 is MNHEY and CDR2 SMNVEV (reference sequence). The V gene lost 3 bases and the J gene lost 7 bases, with 24 bases spanning the gap. The CDR3 has 17 residues. The CDR3 nucleotides read TGTGCCAGCAGTTTGACTTCGGGCCCAGCCCATCGAAATGAAGCTTTCTTT. This translates into CASSLTSGPAHRNEAFF.

This chain joins TRBV27 and TRBJ2-7; D not resolved. The CDR3 extends over 13 amino acids. The germline gives CDR1 MNHEY, CDR2 SMNVEV (reference sequence). The V end lost 2 bases, the J end lost 3 bases, and 8 bases lay between the germline ends. CDR3 loop: CASSLNRYYEQYF. DNA for the CDR3: TGTGCCAGCAGTTTAAACAGATACTACGAGCAGTACTTC.

The rearrangement uses TRBV29-1 and TRBJ2-3, with D perhaps matching TRBD2 (6 bases). The germline CDR1 and CDR2 sequences are SQVTM and ANQGSEA. V was clipped by 2 bases and J by 2 bases, with 11 bases between them. CDR3 size: 14 residues. The CDR3 DNA follows: TGCAGCGTTGAAAATAGCGGACCCACAGATACGCAGTATTTT. Amino acid sequence: CSVENSGPTDTQYF.

The chain carries TRBV15 and TRBJ2-3; tentatively, D is TRBD1 or TRBD2 (6 bases each). Germline V gives CDR1 LNHNV, CDR2 YYDKDF (reference sequence). V lost 4 bases and J 4 bases, leaving 15 bases between the germline ends. The CDR3 runs to 15 residues. The DNA of the CDR3 is TGTGCCACCAGCACCCCGCACAGGGAGGCAGATACGCAGTATTTT. It specifies CATSTPHREADTQYF. The full variable domain, completed using reference TRBV15 and TRBJ2-3, is DAMVIQNPRYQVTQFGKPVTLSCSQTLNHNVMYWYQQKSSQAPKLLFHYYDKDFNNEADTPDNFQSRRPNTSFCFLDIRSPGLGDTAMYLCATSTPHREADTQYFGPGTRLTVL.

The gene calls are TRBV4-3 and TRBJ2-2; 7 nucleotides align to TRBD1. Germline values: CDR1 LGHNA, CDR2 YSLEER. The V and J ends lost 1 base and 6 bases, in that order; junction bases with no gene match: 8. The CDR3 totals 16 residues. CDR3: CASSQGAQGFAGELFF. The CDR3 DNA is TGCGCCAGCAGCCAAGGCGCACAGGGGTTCGCCGGGGAGCTGTTTTTT.

This sequence joins TRBV11-2 and TRBJ1-1; tentatively, D is TRBD1 (6 bases). Germline lookup yields CDR1 SGHAT and CDR2 FQNNGV. V lost 5 bases and J 4 bases, leaving 11 bases between the germline ends. The CDR3 sequence is 13 residues long. CDR3 in DNA: TGTGCCAGCAGCACCCTGGACAGCACTGAAGCTTTCTTT. It codes for CASSTLDSTEAFF.

This chain connects TRBV9 to TRBJ2-7; TRBD2 matches at 7 bases. Germline V lookup: CDR1 SGDLS, CDR2 YYNGEE. V dropped 3 bases and J dropped 3; count of bases not matched to a gene: 9. The CDR3 contains 15 residues. The CDR3 DNA is TGTGCCAGCAGCGCCGGAGCGGGAAGGGGCTACGAGCAGTACTTC. Its protein is CASSAGAGRGYEQYF. The whole variable domain, remainder taken from reference TRBV9 and TRBJ2-7, is DSGVTQTPKHLITATGQRVTLRCSPRSGDLSVYWYQQSLDQGLQFLIQYYNGEERAKGNILERFSAQQFPDLHSELNLSSLELGDSALYFCASSAGAGRGYEQYFGPGTRLTVT.